This T cell receptor beta chain was identified during a study of regulatory T cells in long-lasting Graves disease. This clonotype was detected ten times or more. According to the study, TCR beta libraries were built with iRepertoire HTBI primers and CDR3-region Arm-PCR. TCRdb passed the multiplex PCR reads through MiXCR, listing each CDR3 protein once. The repertoire holds 550,000 to 600,000 distinct CDR3 sequences, with about 16% as singletons. As to time point: newly diagnosed GD, antithyroid drugs for less than 3 months. PBMCs provided the RNA from which the TCR library was made. Germline CDR1 is MNHEY and CDR2 is SVGAGI. Deletions cut 2 bases from V and 1 base from J, with 6 bases between. The CDR3 runs to 13 residues. This sample also belongs to another study, concerning T cells in Graves' hyperthyroidism and ophthalmopathy.

The sequences come from peripheral blood mononuclear cells (PBMCs), collected at new diagnosis, from a patient treated with antithyroid drugs. The chain combines TRBV6-5 with TRBJ2-7; D not certain. This clonotype was sampled from a man younger than 30 with Graves disease. This CDR3 reads CASSYGVSYEQYF. The CDR3, as DNA: TGTGCCAGCAGTTACGGGGTTTCCTACGAGCAGTACTTC.